The clone carrying this T cell receptor (beta chain) came up once. This sample is drawn from a study of blood T cell repertoires in COVID-19. Produced via immunoSEQ multiplex PCR; TCRdb's table is partial and in-frame only. Of about 240,000 clones listed, more than 75% are singletons. This receptor was taken from a woman aged 55-69 years with active or convalescent COVID-19. The sample consisted of peripheral blood.

The CDR3 region is CSATGTGGGTDTQYF. The CDR3 coding sequence is TGCAGCGCGACCGGGACAGGGGGGGGCACAGATACGCAGTATTTT. V and J are TRBV29-1 and TRBJ2-3, with 11 bases identical to TRBD1. The CDR3 runs to 15 residues. Germline V gene sequence: CDR1 SQVTM, CDR2 ANQGSEA. J lost 1 base, V lost 7 bases, and 7 bases had no gene match.